A single sample is the source of the 16 T cell receptor beta chains below, sequenced in a study of cytomegalovirus exposure and HLA in healthy donors. 13 Jbeta primers and 60 Vbeta primers were used for the PCR. Sequencing used immunoSEQ multiplex PCR; TCRdb keeps in-frame clones, though not all of them. The sample table includes around 140,000 clones. The material sequenced was PBMCs. The receptors originated from a male donor in good health and CMV-seronegative.

V and J are TRBV5-1 and TRBJ2-7; 10 bases are a match to TRBD1. Germline V gene sequence: CDR1 SGHRS, CDR2 YFSETQ. Trimming at V came to 7 bases and at J to 2 bases, leaving 12 bases not matched to a gene. The CDR3 is 16 residues long. DNA of the CDR3: TGCGCCAGCTCAAATACAGGACAGGGGGGGACCTACGAGCAGTACTTC. Translation gives CASSNTGQGGTYEQYF.

This chain links TRBV30 with TRBJ1-3; D might be TRBD1 (6 bases). Looked up from germline, CDR1 is GTSNPN and CDR2 is SVGIG (reference sequence). V dropped 7 bases and J dropped 0 bases, with 19 bases sitting between them. The CDR3 length is 16 residues. DNA of the CDR3: TGTGCCTTCGTCCCGGGACACCTAAGCTCTGGAAACACCATATATTTT. This translates into CAFVPGHLSSGNTIYF.

The chain combines TRBV30 with TRBJ1-1; 7 bases agree with TRBD1. Germline V gene lookup returns CDR1 GTSNPN and CDR2 SVGIG (reference sequence). V shed 3 bases, J shed 0 bases, and the junction held 4 bases outside the gene matches. The CDR3 runs 14 residues. CDR3 nucleotides: TGTGCCTGGAGCTGGGGACAGATGAACACTGAAGCTTTCTTT. Protein: CAWSWGQMNTEAFF.

The chain carries TRBV19 and TRBJ1-1; no clear D gene. Trimming cost V 1 base and J 8 bases, with 5 bases left between them. Germline CDR1 and CDR2: LNHDA and SQIVND (reference sequence). CDR3 length: 11 amino acids. This chain's CDR3 is CASSIGGEAFF. As DNA, the CDR3 is TGTGCCAGTAGTATAGGCGGAGAAGCTTTCTTT.

The V call is TRBV7-2, the J call TRBJ2-7; TRBD2 agrees at 8 bases. Germline V gene data show CDR1 as SGHTA and CDR2 as FQGNSA. Trimming at V came to 3 bases and at J to 9 bases, leaving 10 bases not matched to a gene. The CDR3 runs 14 residues. This CDR3 is CASSLRGEGVGQYF. For the CDR3, the DNA is TGTGCCAGCAGCTTGCGGGGGGAAGGCGTGGGGCAGTACTTC.

The V and J genes are TRBV30 and TRBJ1-6; the match to TRBD1 covers 8 bases. CDR1 is GTSNPN and CDR2 is SVGIG in the germline V gene (reference sequence). The CDR3 contains 17 residues. Trimming took 2 bases from V and 2 from J; bases not matched to a gene: 8. The DNA of the CDR3 is TGTGCCTGGAGTATCTACAGGGGGAGCACCTATAATTCACCCCTCCACTTT. Translation: CAWSIYRGSTYNSPLHF.

The chain is built from TRBV30 and TRBJ1-1; D might be TRBD1 (6 bases). The germline V gene has CDR1 GTSNPN and CDR2 SVGIG (reference sequence). Trimming cost V 0 bases and J 2 bases, with 10 bases left between them. The CDR3 is made up of 14 amino acids. This chain's CDR3 is CAWSVGQRNTEAFF. As DNA, the CDR3 is TGTGCCTGGAGTGTAGGACAGAGAAACACTGAAGCTTTCTTT.

The J gene is TRBJ2-1, the V gene TRBV7-9; maybe TRBD1 (5 bases). The CDR3 runs to 14 residues. Trimming stripped 4 bases from V and 6 bases from J, with 13 bases between. Germline V lookup: CDR1 SEHNR, CDR2 FQNEAQ (reference sequence). The CDR3 nucleotides are TGTGCCAGCAGCTGGGGCGGAGCCTTCAATGAGCAGTTCTTC. It specifies CASSWGGAFNEQFF.

The chain carries TRBV28 and TRBJ1-1, with D unresolved. Per germline, CDR1 MDHEN and CDR2 SYDVKM. The CDR3 is made up of 14 amino acids. With 5 bases removed from V and 1 base from J, the gap between germline ends came to 11 bases. For the CDR3, the DNA is TGTGCCAGCAGTGAATCGGACTGGAACACTGAAGCTTTCTTT. Translated: CASSESDWNTEAFF.

V and J are TRBV27 and TRBJ2-7; unclear D gene. Germline CDR1 MNHEY, CDR2 SMNVEV (reference sequence). CDR3 length equals 13 residues. Between the trimmed V and J ends, which lost 8 bases and 2 bases, there was a span of 13 bases. CDR3 bases: TGTGCCAGCGCGTCGGGTGGAGCCTACGAGCAGTACTTC. Its protein product is CASASGGAYEQYF.

Comments on this clone: This sample also contains other DNA sequences that code for the same CDR3. The chain has TRBV9 and TRBJ2-7; 12 bases line up with TRBD1. Unmatched junction bases numbered 4, after V lost 2 bases and J lost 7 bases. Germline lookup yields CDR1 SGDLS and CDR2 YYNGEE. The CDR3 totals 14 residues. The DNA of the CDR3 is TGTGCCAGCAGCGTGGGACAGGGGGCTTATGAGCAGTACTTC. Amino acids: CASSVGQGAYEQYF. Full variable domain (rest looked up from reference TRBV9 and TRBJ2-7): DSGVTQTPKHLITATGQRVTLRCSPRSGDLSVYWYQQSLDQGLQFLIQYYNGEERAKGNILERFSAQQFPDLHSELNLSSLELGDSALYFCASSVGQGAYEQYFGPGTRLTVT.

The chain carries TRBV7-9 and TRBJ2-2, with TRBD2 as a possible D gene (6 bases). Trimming removed 4 bases at V and 5 bases at J, with 14 bases between. The CDR3 has 15 amino acids. Germline V CDR1 and CDR2: SEHNR, FQNEAQ (reference sequence). CDR3 nucleotides: TGTGCCAGCAGCTCCCGGCAGGAGGGGACCGGGGAGCTGTTTTTT. As protein: CASSSRQEGTGELFF.

The gene calls are TRBV5-1 and TRBJ2-5, with 16 nucleotides matching TRBD2. V was pared by 4 bases and J by 1 base, with 10 bases of the junction left unmatched. Germline lookup yields CDR1 SGHRS and CDR2 YFSETQ. This CDR3 is built from 19 residues. CDR3 bases: TGCGCCAGCAGCCCCAATCCGGGACTAGCGGGAGGGGGCCAAGAGACCCAGTACTTC. Amino acids: CASSPNPGLAGGGQETQYF.

The chain is built from TRBV7-2 and TRBJ2-6; D remains unclear. CDR1 SGHTA and CDR2 FQGNSA come from the germline V gene. V lost 1 base to trimming and J lost 0 bases, with 7 bases between them. The CDR3 totals 16 residues. The CDR3 nucleotides read TGTGCCAGCAGCTTAGGTTCGGGCTCTGGGGCCAACGTCCTGACTTTC. The encoded protein is CASSLGSGSGANVLTF.

This rearrangement joins TRBV7-8 to TRBJ1-5; D unclear. Germline V gene data show CDR1 as SGHVS and CDR2 as FQNEAQ. V gave up 1 base and J gave up 3 bases, with 13 bases separating them. The CDR3 contains 16 residues. The CDR3 sequence is CASSLGSWADNQPQHF. CDR3 sequence (DNA): TGTGCCAGCAGCTTAGGTTCCTGGGCAGACAATCAGCCCCAGCATTTT. The whole variable domain, filled in from reference TRBV7-8 and TRBJ1-5, reads GAGVSQSPRYKVAKRGQDVALRCDPISGHVSLFWYQQALGQGPEFLTYFQNEAQLDKSGLPSDRFFAERPEGSVSTLKIQRTQQEDSAVYLCASSLGSWADNQPQHFGDGTRLSIL.

The genes are TRBV18 and TRBJ1-5; 7 bases line up with TRBD1. CDR1 KGHSH and CDR2 LQKENI come from the germline V gene. The CDR3 is 15 amino acids. J lost 4 bases, V lost 6 bases, and 9 bases had no gene match. The CDR3 DNA reads TGTGCCAGCTCCCTAGGACAGGAACCTAATCAGCCCCAGCATTTT. It is translated as CASSLGQEPNQPQHF.